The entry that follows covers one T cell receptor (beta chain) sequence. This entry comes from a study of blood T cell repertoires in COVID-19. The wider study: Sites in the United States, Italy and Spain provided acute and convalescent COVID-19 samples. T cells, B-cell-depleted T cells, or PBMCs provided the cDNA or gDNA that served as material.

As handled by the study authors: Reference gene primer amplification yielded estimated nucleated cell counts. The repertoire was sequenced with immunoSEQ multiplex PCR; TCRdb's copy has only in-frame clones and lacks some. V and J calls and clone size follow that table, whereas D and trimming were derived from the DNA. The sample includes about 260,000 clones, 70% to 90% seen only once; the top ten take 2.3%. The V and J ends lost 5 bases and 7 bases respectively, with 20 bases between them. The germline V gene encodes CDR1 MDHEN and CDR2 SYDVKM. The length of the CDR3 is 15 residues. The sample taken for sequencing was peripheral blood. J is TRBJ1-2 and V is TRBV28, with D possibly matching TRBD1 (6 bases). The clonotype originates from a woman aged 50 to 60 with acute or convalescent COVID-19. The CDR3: CASSPRRIQGGGYTF. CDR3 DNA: TGTGCCAGCAGTCCTAGGAGGATACAGGGCGGTGGCTACACCTTC.